This T cell receptor beta chain was found in a study of blood T cell repertoires in COVID-19. Study in general: Donors in the United States, Italy and Spain gave samples during acute or convalescent COVID-19. The analysed material was cDNA or gDNA that came from T cells, B-cell-depleted T cells, or PBMCs.

Assay used: immunoSEQ multiplex PCR; TCRdb lists only in-frame clones, some missing. Here the sample spans about 170,000 clones, roughly 87% being singletons. This clone was observed a handful of times. Germline loops: CDR1 MDHEN, CDR2 SYDVKM. Trimming removed 6 bases from V and 4 bases from J, with 19 bases in between. This CDR3 comprises 15 residues. The age range of participants was about 18 to 100 years, with residence in about two dozen US areas. Cohorts were based on clinical histories the participants reported. The receptor was derived from a human donor with acute COVID-19. The donor label of this sample is uncertain. The V gene is TRBV28, the J gene TRBJ2-7; the D gene is possibly TRBD1 (8 bases). Material for sequencing was PBMCs or T cells enriched from blood (not recorded which). The CDR3 nucleotides read TGTGCCAGCAGCCGCAACAGGGGGGGCTCGTACGAGCAGTACTTC. Protein sequence: CASSRNRGGSYEQYF.